This T cell receptor beta chain derives from a study of control samples from healthy donors and cancer patients. This CDR3 spans 14 amino acids. The germline V gene encodes CDR1 GTSNPN and CDR2 SVGIG (reference sequence). Trimming cost V 0 bases and J 4 bases, with 10 bases left between them. Only in-frame clones appear in the TCRdb table, and some are missing; sequencing was by immunoSEQ multiplex PCR. The repertoire includes about 220,000 clones, roughly 94% of them detected once, and over 1.2% sits in the top ten. The source of this sequence is a man between 45 and 60 years old in good health. This chain links TRBV30 with TRBJ1-5; D gene ambiguous. Material: blood. The DNA for the CDR3 is TGTGCCTGGAGTGTACCCCACAAAAATCAGCCCCAGCATTTT. It specifies CAWSVPHKNQPQHF.